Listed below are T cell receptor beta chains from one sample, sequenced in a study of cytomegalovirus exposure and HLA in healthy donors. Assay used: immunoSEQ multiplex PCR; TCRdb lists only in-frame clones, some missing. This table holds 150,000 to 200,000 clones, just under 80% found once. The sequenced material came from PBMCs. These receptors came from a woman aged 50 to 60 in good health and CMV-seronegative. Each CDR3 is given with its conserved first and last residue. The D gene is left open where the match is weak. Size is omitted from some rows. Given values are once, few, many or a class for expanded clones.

CDR3 protein: CASSLAGGQGVETQYF
CDR3 DNA: TGTGCCAGCAGCTTGGCCGGTGGACAGGGGGTTGAGACCCAGTACTTC
V gene: TRBV5-6
J gene: TRBJ2-5
clone size: NA
D gene: TRBD1

CDR3 protein: CATSRGRGYTF
CDR3 DNA: TGTGCCACCAGCAGAGGTCGTGGCTACACCTTC
V gene: TRBV15
J gene: TRBJ1-2
clone size: once
D gene: NA

CDR3 protein: CASSLTGGYEQFF
CDR3 DNA: TGTGCCAGCAGCCTTACAGGGGGCTATGAGCAGTTCTTC
V gene: TRBV7-9
J gene: TRBJ2-1
clone size: NA
D gene: TRBD1

CDR3 protein: CASSLGGLRNQPQHF
CDR3 DNA: TGTGCCAGCAGCTTGGGAGGGTTAAGGAATCAGCCCCAGCATTTT
V gene: TRBV5-4
J gene: TRBJ1-5
clone size: NA
D gene: NA

CDR3 protein: CASTNTGSGYTF
CDR3 DNA: TGTGCCAGCACCAACACAGGGAGCGGCTACACCTTC
V gene: TRBV28
J gene: TRBJ1-2
clone size: few
D gene: NA

CDR3 protein: CASSANPTNTEAFF
CDR3 DNA: TGTGCCAGCAGTGCGAACCCTACGAACACTGAAGCTTTCTTT
V gene: TRBV6-4
J gene: TRBJ1-1
clone size: few
D gene: NA

CDR3 protein: CASSMTGRLQFF
CDR3 DNA: TGTGCCAGCAGCATGACAGGGCGGTTGCAGTTCTTC
V gene: TRBV7-3
J gene: TRBJ2-1
clone size: NA
D gene: TRBD1

CDR3 protein: CATKPTSGGAGETQYF
CDR3 DNA: TGTGCCACCAAGCCTACTAGCGGGGGGGCCGGTGAGACCCAGTACTTC
V gene: TRBV27
J gene: TRBJ2-5
clone size: NA
D gene: TRBD2

CDR3 protein: CASSQGQRTEAFF
CDR3 DNA: TGTGCCAGCAGTCAAGGACAACGCACTGAAGCTTTCTTT
V gene: TRBV28
J gene: TRBJ1-1
clone size: NA
D gene: NA

CDR3 protein: CASSRKRVPYEQYF
CDR3 DNA: TGTGCCAGCAGCCGAAAGAGGGTCCCCTACGAGCAGTACTTC
V gene: TRBV6-5
J gene: TRBJ2-7
clone size: NA
D gene: NA

CDR3 protein: CASSTDRGSGGYTF
CDR3 DNA: TGTGCCAGCAGTACGGACAGGGGATCGGGGGGCTACACCTTC
V gene: TRBV6-5
J gene: TRBJ1-2
clone size: NA
D gene: TRBD1

CDR3 protein: CASSQEVAATYNEQFF
CDR3 DNA: TGCGCCAGCAGCCAAGAAGTCGCGGCAACTTACAATGAGCAGTTCTTC
V gene: TRBV4-3
J gene: TRBJ2-1
clone size: few
D gene: NA

CDR3 protein: CAISVGQGISNTGELFF
CDR3 DNA: TGTGCCATCAGTGTTGGGCAGGGGATCTCCAACACCGGGGAGCTGTTTTTT
V gene: TRBV10-3
J gene: TRBJ2-2
clone size: NA
D gene: NA

CDR3 protein: CASSWGTGGNYGYTF
CDR3 DNA: TGTGCCAGCAGCTGGGGGACAGGGGGGAACTATGGCTACACCTTC
V gene: TRBV7-2
J gene: TRBJ1-2
clone size: once
D gene: TRBD1

CDR3 protein: CASRKAGTGSTDTQYF
CDR3 DNA: TGTGCCAGCAGAAAAGCCGGGACAGGGAGCACAGATACGCAGTATTTT
V gene: TRBV27
J gene: TRBJ2-3
clone size: NA
D gene: TRBD1

CDR3 protein: CASSQRATQVYGYTF
CDR3 DNA: TGCGCCAGCAGCCAAAGGGCAACACAGGTCTATGGCTACACCTTC
V gene: TRBV4-1
J gene: TRBJ1-2
clone size: few
D gene: NA

CDR3 protein: CASSTNRDRGTANEKLFF
CDR3 DNA: TGTGCCAGCAGCACGAACCGGGACAGAGGAACGGCTAATGAAAAACTGTTTTTT
V gene: TRBV5-6
J gene: TRBJ1-4
clone size: NA
D gene: TRBD1

CDR3 protein: CASSLSLAGSTDTQYF
CDR3 DNA: TGTGCCAGCAGCTTGTCACTAGCGGGGTCAACAGATACGCAGTATTTT
V gene: TRBV7-2
J gene: TRBJ2-3
clone size: NA
D gene: TRBD2

CDR3 protein: CASSFGTGTYEQYF
CDR3 DNA: TGTGCCAGCAGCTTCGGGACAGGGACCTACGAGCAGTACTTC
V gene: TRBV5-4
J gene: TRBJ2-7
clone size: NA
D gene: TRBD1

CDR3 protein: CASTPRLAGGPGEQYF
CDR3 DNA: TGCGCCAGCACCCCGAGACTAGCGGGAGGGCCCGGCGAGCAGTACTTC
V gene: TRBV10-2
J gene: TRBJ2-7
clone size: NA
D gene: TRBD2

CDR3 protein: CASSLDRAYEQYF
CDR3 DNA: TGTGCCAGCAGCTTGGACAGAGCCTACGAGCAGTACTTC
V gene: TRBV6-6
J gene: TRBJ2-7
clone size: few
D gene: NA

CDR3 protein: CASSALADTQYF
CDR3 DNA: TGTGCCAGTAGCGCTCTAGCAGATACGCAGTATTTT
V gene: TRBV19
J gene: TRBJ2-3
clone size: NA
D gene: NA

CDR3 protein: CCWTKNTGELFF
CDR3 DNA: TGTTGTTGGACAAAGAACACCGGGGAGCTGTTTTTT
V gene: TRBV11-2
J gene: TRBJ2-2
clone size: NA
D gene: NA

CDR3 protein: CASSLAPGTGYQETQYF
CDR3 DNA: TGTGCCAGCAGCTTAGCCCCCGGGACAGGGTACCAAGAGACCCAGTACTTC
V gene: TRBV7-9
J gene: TRBJ2-5
clone size: once
D gene: TRBD1

CDR3 protein: CASSGGPGIWNEQFF
CDR3 DNA: TGTGCCAGCAGCGGAGGGCCGGGTATCTGGAATGAGCAGTTCTTC
V gene: TRBV7-3
J gene: TRBJ2-1
clone size: NA
D gene: NA

CDR3 protein: CASWGGADTQYF
CDR3 DNA: TGCGCCAGCTGGGGGGGGGCAGATACGCAGTATTTT
V gene: TRBV5-1
J gene: TRBJ2-3
clone size: once
D gene: TRBD2

CDR3 protein: CASSQARGLAGELFF
CDR3 DNA: TGTGCCAGCAGCCAGGCTCGGGGTCTTGCCGGGGAGCTGTTTTTT
V gene: TRBV5-4
J gene: TRBJ2-2
clone size: many
D gene: NA

CDR3 protein: CATGRGEQFF
CDR3 DNA: TGTGCCACCGGGAGGGGTGAGCAGTTCTTC
V gene: TRBV15
J gene: TRBJ2-1
clone size: NA
D gene: TRBD2

CDR3 protein: CASSRQGAAAWGEKLFF
CDR3 DNA: TGTGCCAGCAGTAGACAGGGGGCGGCTGCTTGGGGTGAAAAACTGTTTTTT
V gene: TRBV28
J gene: TRBJ1-4
clone size: NA
D gene: TRBD1

CDR3 protein: CAWSGYAMNTEAFF
CDR3 DNA: TGTGCCTGGAGTGGGTACGCTATGAACACTGAAGCTTTCTTT
V gene: TRBV30
J gene: TRBJ1-1
clone size: NA
D gene: NA

CDR3 protein: CASSFGTGNSNQPQHF
CDR3 DNA: TGTGCCAGCAGTTTTGGGACAGGTAATAGCAATCAGCCCCAGCATTTT
V gene: TRBV27
J gene: TRBJ1-5
clone size: NA
D gene: TRBD1

CDR3 protein: CASSRSGGSSYNEQFF
CDR3 DNA: TGTGCCAGCAGCCGTTCGGGCGGGAGCTCCTACAATGAGCAGTTCTTC
V gene: TRBV12-1
J gene: TRBJ2-1
clone size: once
D gene: NA

CDR3 protein: CASRGGTVGYGYTF
CDR3 DNA: TGTGCCAGCAGGGGAGGCACGGTGGGATATGGCTACACCTTC
V gene: TRBV7-8
J gene: TRBJ1-2
clone size: NA
D gene: NA

CDR3 protein: CASRPTGGVYGYTF
CDR3 DNA: TGTGCCAGCAGACCGACAGGGGGCGTCTATGGCTACACCTTC
V gene: TRBV28
J gene: TRBJ1-2
clone size: NA
D gene: TRBD1

CDR3 protein: CASRYSHEQFF
CDR3 DNA: TGTGCCAGCAGGTACAGTCATGAGCAGTTCTTC
V gene: TRBV11-2
J gene: TRBJ2-1
clone size: NA
D gene: NA

CDR3 protein: CASTSTGLANYGYTF
CDR3 DNA: TGTGCCAGCACTTCGACAGGTCTAGCTAACTATGGCTACACCTTC
V gene: TRBV2
J gene: TRBJ1-2
clone size: NA
D gene: NA

CDR3 protein: CASSRTGRNTEAFF
CDR3 DNA: TGTGCCAGCAGTAGAACAGGGAGGAACACTGAAGCTTTCTTT
V gene: TRBV6-5
J gene: TRBJ1-1
clone size: few
D gene: NA

CDR3 protein: CASSYNRDIHEQFF
CDR3 DNA: TGTGCCAGCAGTTACAACCGGGACATCCATGAGCAGTTCTTC
V gene: TRBV6-5
J gene: TRBJ2-1
clone size: few
D gene: NA

CDR3 protein: CASSPSWGTAETSGSGETQYF
CDR3 DNA: TGTGCCAGCAGTCCATCGTGGGGGACAGCCGAGACTAGCGGGAGCGGTGAGACCCAGTACTTC
V gene: TRBV28
J gene: TRBJ2-5
clone size: NA
D gene: TRBD2

CDR3 protein: CASSFRGRAGTEAFF
CDR3 DNA: TGTGCCAGCAGTTTTAGGGGGCGGGCTGGCACTGAAGCTTTCTTT
V gene: TRBV28
J gene: TRBJ1-1
clone size: NA
D gene: TRBD1

CDR3 protein: CASSQEWASYNEQFF
CDR3 DNA: TGCGCCAGCAGCCAAGAATGGGCCTCCTACAATGAGCAGTTCTTC
V gene: TRBV4-3
J gene: TRBJ2-1
clone size: NA
D gene: NA

CDR3 protein: CASRRVQGVGNQPQHF
CDR3 DNA: TGTGCCAGCCGAAGGGTACAGGGGGTTGGCAATCAGCCCCAGCATTTT
V gene: TRBV5-8
J gene: TRBJ1-5
clone size: NA
D gene: TRBD1

CDR3 protein: CATSLRSRNEQYF
CDR3 DNA: TGTGCCACCAGCTTACGGTCGCGGAACGAGCAGTACTTC
V gene: TRBV15
J gene: TRBJ2-7
clone size: NA
D gene: NA

CDR3 protein: CASEGGGLAKNIQYF
CDR3 DNA: TGTGCCAGCGAGGGGGGAGGGTTAGCCAAAAACATTCAGTACTTC
V gene: TRBV19
J gene: TRBJ2-4
clone size: NA
D gene: NA

CDR3 protein: CASSQTLAGAYEQYF
CDR3 DNA: TGTGCCAGCTCACAGACCCTAGCGGGGGCCTACGAGCAGTACTTC
V gene: TRBV18
J gene: TRBJ2-7
clone size: once
D gene: TRBD2

CDR3 protein: CATSGQYSNQPQHF
CDR3 DNA: TGTGCCACCTCGGGACAATATAGCAATCAGCCCCAGCATTTT
V gene: TRBV15
J gene: TRBJ1-5
clone size: NA
D gene: NA

CDR3 protein: CASSLGLGEVYEQYF
CDR3 DNA: TGTGCCAGCAGCTTAGGCCTCGGGGAAGTGTACGAGCAGTACTTC
V gene: TRBV7-2
J gene: TRBJ2-7
clone size: NA
D gene: NA

CDR3 protein: CASSSTGVNTEAFF
CDR3 DNA: TGTGCCAGCTCGTCCACTGGAGTAAACACTGAAGCTTTCTTT
V gene: TRBV18
J gene: TRBJ1-1
clone size: NA
D gene: NA